A selection of T cell receptor beta chains follows, all from one sample in a study of OX40 agonist ivuxolimab in advanced cancers. Generated by immunoSEQ multiplex PCR, the TCRdb table keeps only in-frame clones and is missing some. The profile shows around 78,000 clones, roughly nine tenths of them singletons. This sample comprised CD4+ or CD8+ T cells sorted from blood, obtained in a trial of the OX40 agonist ivuxolimab. These receptors all stem from an adult with an advanced solid tumor such as melanoma, head and neck, liver or kidney cancer. Both conserved end residues are trimmed from each CDR3. Rows give clone size only sometimes, using once, few, many, or a class for an expanded clone.

>11|-|TRBV30|TRBJ1-1
AWSDRQGAEAF
>14|-|TRBV7-9|TRBJ2-3
ASSLGSGTSTDTQY
>10|-|TRBV6-5|TRBJ1-2
ASTNPGGGYT
>10|-|TRBV30|TRBJ1-1
ALDRGLTEAF
>13|few|TRBV7-9|TRBJ1-5
ASSFEGNLGQPQH
>15|-|TRBV5-1|TRBJ2-2
ASSSLPGDLDTGELF
>14|-|TRBV11-2|TRBJ2-3
ASSRTSGGAADTQY
>13|-|TRBV6-1|TRBJ1-1
ASSEFQGARTEAF
>13|-|TRBV14|TRBJ2-4
ASSRSGSAKNIQY
>11|-|TRBV30|TRBJ2-5
AWSGQGFETQY
>10|-|TRBV2|TRBJ1-1
ATSSEGRRAF
>17|-|TRBV5-1|TRBJ2-3
ASSPDPASGRGGADTQY
>14|-|TRBV27|TRBJ1-5
ASSQGRDRGSQPQH
>14|-|TRBV6-6|TRBJ1-5
ASSFDSPANNQPQH
>12|-|TRBV2|TRBJ2-5
ASSGSGDQETQY
>11|-|TRBV7-3|TRBJ2-7
ASSLTPDYEQY
>15|-|TRBV5-1|TRBJ2-3
ASSSGRWEGRTDTQY
>12|-|TRBV9|TRBJ2-5
ASSVGVQKETQY
>10|-|TRBV7-3|TRBJ2-1
ASSLTNDNQF
>16|-|TRBV18|TRBJ2-7
ASSTRVSGDRGSSRQY
>15|-|TRBV30|TRBJ2-7
AWSVGGPGTGAYEQY
>11|once|TRBV21-1|TRBJ1-4
ASSNRQGEKLF
>12|-|TRBV16|TRBJ1-2
ASSPGWQKDGYT
>12|-|TRBV7-2|TRBJ2-2
ASSFGLDTGELF
>11|-|TRBV5-5|TRBJ2-7
ASSVQGPYEQY
>13|-|TRBV11-2|TRBJ1-3
ASSPTPRGLNTIY
>12|-|TRBV11-2|TRBJ1-2
ASSQGPLNYGYT
>14|-|TRBV2|TRBJ1-3
ASSEERIRSGNTIY
>12|-|TRBV15|TRBJ1-2
ATSSGAGAYGYT
>15|-|TRBV7-9|TRBJ2-5
ASSLMAGDKRGETQY
>11|-|TRBV10-2|TRBJ2-1
ATRWERYNEQF
>15|-|TRBV11-2|-
ASSLARVGGSSYEQY
>11|-|TRBV6-5|TRBJ1-2
ASSRPGLGGYT
>10|-|TRBV29-1|TRBJ1-2
SVGAREYGYT
>12|few|TRBV11-3|TRBJ2-7
ASSYTDGLYEQY
>13|-|TRBV2|TRBJ2-6
AADSKNSGANVLT
>16|-|TRBV28|TRBJ1-6
ASRLGGGTAAYNSPLH